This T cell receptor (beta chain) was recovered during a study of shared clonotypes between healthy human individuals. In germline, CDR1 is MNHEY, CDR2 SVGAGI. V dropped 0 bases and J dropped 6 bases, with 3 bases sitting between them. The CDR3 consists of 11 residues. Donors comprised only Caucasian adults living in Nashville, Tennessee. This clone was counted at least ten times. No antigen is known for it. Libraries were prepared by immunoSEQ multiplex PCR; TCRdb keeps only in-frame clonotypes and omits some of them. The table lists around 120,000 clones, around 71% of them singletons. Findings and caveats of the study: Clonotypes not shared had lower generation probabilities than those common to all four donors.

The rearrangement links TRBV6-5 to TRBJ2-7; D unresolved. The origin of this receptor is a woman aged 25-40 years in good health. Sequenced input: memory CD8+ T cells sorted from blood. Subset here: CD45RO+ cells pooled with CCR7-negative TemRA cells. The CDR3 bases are TGTGCCAGCAGTTACTCGAGCGAGCAGTACTTC. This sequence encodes CASSYSSEQYF.